The entry below gives a single T cell receptor beta chain sequence along with its context. This sample is drawn from a study of cytomegalovirus exposure and HLA in healthy donors. With 60 Vbeta and 13 Jbeta primers, the PCR was carried out. Libraries were prepared by immunoSEQ multiplex PCR; TCRdb keeps only in-frame clonotypes and omits some of them. The table lists under 150,000 clones, 60% to 80% of them singletons. The CDR3 is 12 amino acids. Trimming at V came to 4 bases and at J to 8 bases, leaving 7 bases not matched to a gene. Looked up from germline, CDR1 is GTSNPN and CDR2 is SVGIG (reference sequence).

The sequencing sample was made of PBMCs. V and J are TRBV30 and TRBJ1-2; TRBD1 agrees at 7 bases. The clonotype was recovered from a woman aged 45-59 years in good health and CMV-seronegative. The CDR3 here is CAWKTGGGGYTF. The DNA of the CDR3 is TGTGCCTGGAAAACTGGAGGGGGCGGCTACACCTTC.